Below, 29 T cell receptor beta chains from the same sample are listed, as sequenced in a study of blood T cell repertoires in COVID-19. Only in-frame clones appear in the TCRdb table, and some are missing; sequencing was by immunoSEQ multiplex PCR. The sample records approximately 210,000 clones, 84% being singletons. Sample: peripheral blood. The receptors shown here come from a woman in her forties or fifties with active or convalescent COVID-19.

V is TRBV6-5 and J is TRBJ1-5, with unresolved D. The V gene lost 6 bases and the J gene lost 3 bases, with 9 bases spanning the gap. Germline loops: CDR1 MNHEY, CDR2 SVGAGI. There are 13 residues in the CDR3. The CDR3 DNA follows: TGTGCCAGCAGGCCGGGGTACAATCAGCCCCAGCATTTT. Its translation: CASRPGYNQPQHF.

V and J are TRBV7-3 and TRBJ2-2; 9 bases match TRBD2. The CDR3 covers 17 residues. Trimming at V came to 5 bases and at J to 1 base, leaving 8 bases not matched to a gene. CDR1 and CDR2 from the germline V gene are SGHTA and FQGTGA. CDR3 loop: CASSQDTTSGNTGELFF. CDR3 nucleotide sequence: TGTGCCAGCAGCCAAGATACGACTAGCGGGAACACCGGGGAGCTGTTTTTT.

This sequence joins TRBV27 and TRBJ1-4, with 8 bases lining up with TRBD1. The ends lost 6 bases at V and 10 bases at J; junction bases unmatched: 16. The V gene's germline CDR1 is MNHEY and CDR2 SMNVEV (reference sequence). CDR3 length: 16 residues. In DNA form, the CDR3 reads TGTGCCAGCAGCCCACCCCGGACAGGGAATGGGGGAAAACTGTTTTTT. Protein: CASSPPRTGNGGKLFF.

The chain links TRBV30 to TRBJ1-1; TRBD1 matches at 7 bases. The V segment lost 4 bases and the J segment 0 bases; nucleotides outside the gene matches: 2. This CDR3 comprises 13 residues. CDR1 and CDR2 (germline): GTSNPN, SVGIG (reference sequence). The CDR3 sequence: CAWTTGLNTEAFF. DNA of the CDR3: TGTGCCTGGACGACAGGGTTGAACACTGAAGCTTTCTTT.

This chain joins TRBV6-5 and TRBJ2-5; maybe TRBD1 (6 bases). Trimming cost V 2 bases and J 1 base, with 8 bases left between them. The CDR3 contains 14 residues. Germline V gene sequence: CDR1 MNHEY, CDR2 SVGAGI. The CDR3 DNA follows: TGTGCCAGCAGTTACGGGGGCCGCCAAGAGACCCAGTACTTC. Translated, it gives CASSYGGRQETQYF.

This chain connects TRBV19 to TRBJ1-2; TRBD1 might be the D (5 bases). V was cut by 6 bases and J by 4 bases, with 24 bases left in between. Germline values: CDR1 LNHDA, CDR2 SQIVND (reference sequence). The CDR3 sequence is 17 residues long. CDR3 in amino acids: CASRFPTLRSQGYGYTF. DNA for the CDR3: TGTGCCAGTAGATTTCCTACCCTCCGAAGCCAGGGCTATGGCTACACCTTC.

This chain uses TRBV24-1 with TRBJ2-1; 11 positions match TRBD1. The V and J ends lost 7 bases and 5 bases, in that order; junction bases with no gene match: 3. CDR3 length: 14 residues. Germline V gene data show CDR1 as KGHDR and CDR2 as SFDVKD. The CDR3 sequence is CATRGTGGNNEQFF. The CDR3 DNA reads TGTGCCACCAGGGGGACAGGGGGGAACAATGAGCAGTTCTTC.

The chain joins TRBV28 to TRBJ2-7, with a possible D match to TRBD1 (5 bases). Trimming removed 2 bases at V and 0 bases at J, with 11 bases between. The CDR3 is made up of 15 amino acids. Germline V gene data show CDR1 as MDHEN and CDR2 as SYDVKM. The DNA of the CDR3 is TGTGCCAGCAGTTTAGAAGGGGTGCCCTCCTACGAGCAGTACGTC. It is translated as CASSLEGVPSYEQYV.

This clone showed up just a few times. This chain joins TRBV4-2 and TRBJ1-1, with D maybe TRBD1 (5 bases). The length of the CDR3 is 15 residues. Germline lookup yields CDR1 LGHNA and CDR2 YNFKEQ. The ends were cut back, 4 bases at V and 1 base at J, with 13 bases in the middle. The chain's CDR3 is CASSPRITGNTEAFF. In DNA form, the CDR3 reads TGTGCCAGCAGCCCGAGGATAACAGGGAACACTGAAGCTTTCTTT.

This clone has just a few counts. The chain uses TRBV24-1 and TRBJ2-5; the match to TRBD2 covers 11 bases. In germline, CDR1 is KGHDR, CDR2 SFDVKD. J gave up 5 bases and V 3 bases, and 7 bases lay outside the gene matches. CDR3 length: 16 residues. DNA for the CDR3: TGTGCCACCAGTGATCCGACTAGCGGGGAAGGGGAGACCCAGTACTTC. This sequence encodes CATSDPTSGEGETQYF.

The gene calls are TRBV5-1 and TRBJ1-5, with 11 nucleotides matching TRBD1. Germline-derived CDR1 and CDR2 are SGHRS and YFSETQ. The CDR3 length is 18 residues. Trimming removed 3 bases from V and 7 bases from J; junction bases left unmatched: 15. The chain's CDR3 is CASSSAPLGTGGFQPQHF. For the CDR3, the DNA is TGCGCCAGCAGCTCGGCCCCCCTCGGGACAGGGGGTTTCCAGCCCCAGCATTTT.

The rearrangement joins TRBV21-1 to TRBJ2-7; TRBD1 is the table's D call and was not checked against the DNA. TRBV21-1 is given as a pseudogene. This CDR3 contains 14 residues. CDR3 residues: CAHTETGRSYEQYF. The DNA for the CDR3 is TGTGCCCACACCGAGACAGGGCGGTCCTACGAGCAGTACTTC.

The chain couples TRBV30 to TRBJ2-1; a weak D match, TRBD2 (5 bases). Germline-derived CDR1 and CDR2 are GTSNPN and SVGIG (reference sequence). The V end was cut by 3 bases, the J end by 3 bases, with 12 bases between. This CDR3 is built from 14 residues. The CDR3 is CAWSTTTIYNEQFF. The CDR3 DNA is TGTGCCTGGAGCACGACTACCATCTACAATGAGCAGTTCTTC. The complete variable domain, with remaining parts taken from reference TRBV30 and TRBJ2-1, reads SQTIHQWPATLVQPVGSPLSLECTVEGTSNPNLYWYRQAAGRGLQLLFYSVGIGQISSEVPQNLSASRPQDRQFILSSKKLLLSDSGFYLCAWSTTTIYNEQFFGPGTRLTVL.

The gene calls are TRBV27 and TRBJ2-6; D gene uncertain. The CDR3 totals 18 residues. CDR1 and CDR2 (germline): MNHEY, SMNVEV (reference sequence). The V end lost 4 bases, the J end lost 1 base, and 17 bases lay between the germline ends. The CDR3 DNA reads TGTGCCAGCAGTTCCTCGACAAGCCAGGCATCTGGGGCCAACGTCCTGACTTTC. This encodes CASSSSTSQASGANVLTF.

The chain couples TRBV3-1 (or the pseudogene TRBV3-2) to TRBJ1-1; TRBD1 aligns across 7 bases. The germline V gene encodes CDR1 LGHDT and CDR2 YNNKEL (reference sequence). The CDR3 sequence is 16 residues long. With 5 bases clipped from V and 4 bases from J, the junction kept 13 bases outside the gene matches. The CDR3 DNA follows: TGTGCCAGCAGCTACTCGACAGGGACGGGGAGCACTGAAGCTTTCTTT. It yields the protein CASSYSTGTGSTEAFF.

CDR3 loop: CASSLYPGTSAWDNEQFF. The CDR3 DNA reads as TGTGCCAGCAGCCTTTACCCCGGGACTAGCGCATGGGACAATGAGCAGTTCTTC. This chain links TRBV11-2 with TRBJ2-1, with 10 bases matching TRBD2. Trimming took 5 bases from V and 5 from J; bases not matched to a gene: 15. Germline V gene data show CDR1 as SGHAT and CDR2 as FQNNGV. This CDR3 region has 18 residues.

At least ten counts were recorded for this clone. In DNA form, the CDR3 reads TGTGCCACCAGTGATTTCCGTAGCGGGGGGGCCGGTGAGCAGTTCTTC. Its protein is CATSDFRSGGAGEQFF. V gene TRBV24-1 combines with J gene TRBJ2-1; the match to TRBD2 covers 11 bases. The CDR3 sequence is 16 residues long. The V segment lost 1 base and the J segment 9 bases; nucleotides outside the gene matches: 7. The germline V gene encodes CDR1 KGHDR and CDR2 SFDVKD.

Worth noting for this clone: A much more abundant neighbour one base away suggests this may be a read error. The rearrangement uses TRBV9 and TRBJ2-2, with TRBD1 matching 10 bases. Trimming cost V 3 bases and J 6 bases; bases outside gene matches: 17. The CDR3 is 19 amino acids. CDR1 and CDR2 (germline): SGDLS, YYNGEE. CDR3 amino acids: CASSGPSRGTGVWAGELFF. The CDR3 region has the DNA TGTGCCAGCAGCGGACCCTCACGCGGGACAGGGGTATGGGCCGGGGAGCTGTTTTTT. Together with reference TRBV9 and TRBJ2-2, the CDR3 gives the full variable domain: DSGVTQTPKHLITATGQRVTLRCSPRSGDLSVYWYQQSLDQGLQFLIQYYNGEERAKGNILERFSAQQFPDLHSELNLSSLELGDSALYFCASSGPSRGTGVWAGELFFGEGSRLTVL.

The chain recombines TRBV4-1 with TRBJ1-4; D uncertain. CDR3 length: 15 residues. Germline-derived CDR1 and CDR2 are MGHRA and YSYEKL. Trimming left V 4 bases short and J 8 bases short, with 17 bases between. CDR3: CASSRTDSRREKLFF. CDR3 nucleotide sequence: TGCGCCAGCAGCCGCACGGACTCGCGCAGGGAAAAACTGTTTTTT.

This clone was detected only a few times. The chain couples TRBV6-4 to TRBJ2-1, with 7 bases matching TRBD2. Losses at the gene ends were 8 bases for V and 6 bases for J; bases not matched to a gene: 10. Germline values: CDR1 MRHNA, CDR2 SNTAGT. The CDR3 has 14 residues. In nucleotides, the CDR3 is TGTGCCAGCTCACGGGGGGAACAAGGCAATGAGCAGTTCTTC. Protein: CASSRGEQGNEQFF.

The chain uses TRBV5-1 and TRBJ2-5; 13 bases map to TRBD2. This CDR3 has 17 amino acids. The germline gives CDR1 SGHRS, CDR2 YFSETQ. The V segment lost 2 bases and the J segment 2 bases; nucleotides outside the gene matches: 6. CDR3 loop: CASSFAGTSGTQETQYF. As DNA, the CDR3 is TGCGCCAGCAGCTTCGCCGGGACTAGCGGGACTCAAGAGACCCAGTACTTC.

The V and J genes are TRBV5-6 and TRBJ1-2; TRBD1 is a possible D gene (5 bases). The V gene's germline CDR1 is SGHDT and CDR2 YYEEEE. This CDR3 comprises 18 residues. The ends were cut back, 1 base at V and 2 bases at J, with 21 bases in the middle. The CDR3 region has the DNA TGTGCCAGCAGCTTGTATGGGGCTGCCTTAGATCGAAACTATGGCTACACCTTC. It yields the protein CASSLYGAALDRNYGYTF.

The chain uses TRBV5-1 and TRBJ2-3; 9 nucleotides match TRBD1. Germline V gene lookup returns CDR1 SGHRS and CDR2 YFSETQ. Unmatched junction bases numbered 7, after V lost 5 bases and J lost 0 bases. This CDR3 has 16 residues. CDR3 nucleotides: TGCGCCAGCAGAACGTCGGACAGGGGTAGCACAGATACGCAGTATTTT. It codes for CASRTSDRGSTDTQYF.

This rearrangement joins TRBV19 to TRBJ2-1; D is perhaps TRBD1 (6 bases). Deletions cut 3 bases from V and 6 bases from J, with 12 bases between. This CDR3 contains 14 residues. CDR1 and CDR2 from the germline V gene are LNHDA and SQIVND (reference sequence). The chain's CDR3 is CASSIGQLFNEQFF. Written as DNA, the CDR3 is TGTGCCAGTAGTATCGGACAGCTCTTCAATGAGCAGTTCTTC.

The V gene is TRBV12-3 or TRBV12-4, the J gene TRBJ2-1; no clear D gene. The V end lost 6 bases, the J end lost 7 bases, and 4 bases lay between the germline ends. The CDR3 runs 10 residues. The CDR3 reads CASSLNEQFF. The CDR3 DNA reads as TGTGCCAGCAGCCTTAATGAGCAGTTCTTC.

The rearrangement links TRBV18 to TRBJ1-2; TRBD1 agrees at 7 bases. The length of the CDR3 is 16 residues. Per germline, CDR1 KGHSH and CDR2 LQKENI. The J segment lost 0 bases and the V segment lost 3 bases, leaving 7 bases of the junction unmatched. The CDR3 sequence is CASSPRDRAANYGYTF. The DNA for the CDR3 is TGTGCCAGCTCACCTAGAGACAGGGCGGCTAACTATGGCTACACCTTC.

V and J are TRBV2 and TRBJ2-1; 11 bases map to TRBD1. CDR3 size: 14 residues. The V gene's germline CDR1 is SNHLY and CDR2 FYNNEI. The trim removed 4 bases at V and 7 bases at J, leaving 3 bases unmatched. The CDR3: CASSAGTGGNEQFF. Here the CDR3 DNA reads TGTGCCAGCAGTGCCGGGACAGGGGGGAATGAGCAGTTCTTC.

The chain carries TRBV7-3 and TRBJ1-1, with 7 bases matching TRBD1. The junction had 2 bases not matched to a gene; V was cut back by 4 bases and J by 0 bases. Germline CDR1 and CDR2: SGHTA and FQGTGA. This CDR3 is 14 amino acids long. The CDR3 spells CASSSGQMNTEAFF. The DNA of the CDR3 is TGTGCCAGCAGCTCGGGACAGATGAACACTGAAGCTTTCTTT.

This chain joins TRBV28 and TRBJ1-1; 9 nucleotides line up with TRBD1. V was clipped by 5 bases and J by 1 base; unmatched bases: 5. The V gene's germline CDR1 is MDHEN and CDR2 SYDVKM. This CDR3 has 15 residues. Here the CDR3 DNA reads TGTGCCAGCAGTCCTTCGACAGGGGGGAACACTGAAGCTTTCTTT. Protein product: CASSPSTGGNTEAFF.